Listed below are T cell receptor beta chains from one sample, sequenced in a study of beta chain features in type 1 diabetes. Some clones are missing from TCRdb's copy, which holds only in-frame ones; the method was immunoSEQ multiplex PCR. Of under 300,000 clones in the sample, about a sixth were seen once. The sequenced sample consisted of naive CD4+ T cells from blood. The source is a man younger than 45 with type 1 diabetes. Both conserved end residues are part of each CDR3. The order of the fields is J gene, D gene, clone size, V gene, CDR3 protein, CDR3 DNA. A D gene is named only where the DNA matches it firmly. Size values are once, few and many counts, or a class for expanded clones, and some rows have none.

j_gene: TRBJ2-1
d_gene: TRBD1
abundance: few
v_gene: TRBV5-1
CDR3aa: CASSYSGTEYNEQFF
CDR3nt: TGCGCCAGCAGCTACTCCGGGACAGAGTACAATGAGCAGTTCTTC

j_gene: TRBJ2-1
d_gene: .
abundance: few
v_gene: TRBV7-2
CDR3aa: CASSTGAGNNEQFF
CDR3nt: TGTGCCAGCAGCACAGGGGCGGGGAACAATGAGCAGTTCTTC

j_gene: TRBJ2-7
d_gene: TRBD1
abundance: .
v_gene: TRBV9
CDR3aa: CASSPDRGRDEQYF
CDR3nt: TGTGCCAGCAGCCCGGACAGGGGGCGGGACGAGCAGTACTTC

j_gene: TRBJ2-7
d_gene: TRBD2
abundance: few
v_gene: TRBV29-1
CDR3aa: CSVEFGGSGHF
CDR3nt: TGCAGCGTTGAGTTCGGGGGGTCAGGTCACTTC

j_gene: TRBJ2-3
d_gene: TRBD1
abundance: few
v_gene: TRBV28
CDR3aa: CASRQGTTDTQYF
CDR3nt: TGTGCCAGCAGACAGGGGACCACAGATACGCAGTATTTT

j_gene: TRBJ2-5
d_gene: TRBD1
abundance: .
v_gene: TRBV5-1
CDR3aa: CASSLGDRPYF
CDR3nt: TGCGCCAGCAGCTTGGGGGACAGACCATACTTC

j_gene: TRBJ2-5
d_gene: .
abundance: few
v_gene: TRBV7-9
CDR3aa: CASNRRGGQETQYF
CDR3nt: TGTGCCAGCAACCGAAGGGGGGGCCAAGAGACCCAGTACTTC

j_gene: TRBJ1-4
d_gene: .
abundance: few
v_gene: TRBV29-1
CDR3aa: CSVDRGDEKLFF
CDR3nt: TGCAGCGTTGACAGGGGCGATGAAAAACTGTTTTTT

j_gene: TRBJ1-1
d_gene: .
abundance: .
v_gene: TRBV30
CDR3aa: CAWSTRGAAFF
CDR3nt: TGTGCCTGGAGTACCAGGGGTGCAGCTTTCTTT

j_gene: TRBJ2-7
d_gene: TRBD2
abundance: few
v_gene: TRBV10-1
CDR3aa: CASTPDPSGAYEQYF
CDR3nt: TGCGCCAGCACCCCAGACCCCAGCGGGGCCTACGAGCAGTACTTC

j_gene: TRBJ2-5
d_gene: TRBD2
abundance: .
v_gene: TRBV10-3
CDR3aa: CAISTRGTSGRAGQETQYF
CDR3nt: TGTGCCATCAGTACCCGGGGGACTAGCGGGAGGGCTGGCCAAGAGACCCAGTACTTC

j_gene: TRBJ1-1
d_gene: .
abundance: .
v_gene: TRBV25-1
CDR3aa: CASSEFLGNTEAFF
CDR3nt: TGTGCCAGCAGTGAATTTCTTGGAAACACTGAAGCTTTCTTT

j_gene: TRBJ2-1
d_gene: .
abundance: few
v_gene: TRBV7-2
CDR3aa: CASSSPWNEQFF
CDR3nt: TGTGCCAGCAGCTCCCCTTGGAATGAGCAGTTCTTC

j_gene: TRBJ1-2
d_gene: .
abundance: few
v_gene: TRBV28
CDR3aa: CASSPAGGDYTF
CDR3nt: TGTGCCAGCAGTCCCGCCGGAGGGGACTACACCTTC

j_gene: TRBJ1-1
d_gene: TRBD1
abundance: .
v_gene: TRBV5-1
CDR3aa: CASSSQDRAGEAFF
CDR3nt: TGCGCCAGCAGCTCCCAAGACAGGGCAGGTGAAGCTTTCTTT

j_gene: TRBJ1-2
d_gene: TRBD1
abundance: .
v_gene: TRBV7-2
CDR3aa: CASSPRQGSVGGYTF
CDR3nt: TGTGCCAGCAGCCCCCGACAGGGCTCGGTGGGTGGCTACACCTTC

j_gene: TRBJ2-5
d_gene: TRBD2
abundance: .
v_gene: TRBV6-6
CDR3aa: CASSRLPSGRQETQYF
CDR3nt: TGTGCCAGCAGCCGACTACCTAGCGGTCGACAAGAGACCCAGTACTTC

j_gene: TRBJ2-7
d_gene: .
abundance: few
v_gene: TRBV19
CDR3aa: CASSIYHGQPYEQYF
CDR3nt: TGTGCCAGTAGTATTTACCACGGACAGCCCTACGAGCAGTACTTC

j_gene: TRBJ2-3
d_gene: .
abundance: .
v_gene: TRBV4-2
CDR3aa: CASSQDPAGSTDTQYF
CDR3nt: TGTGCCAGCAGCCAAGATCCGGCGGGCAGCACAGATACGCAGTATTTT

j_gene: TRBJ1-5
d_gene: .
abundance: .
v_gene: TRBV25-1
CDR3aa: CASSDRSNQPQHF
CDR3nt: TGTGCCAGCAGTGACAGGAGCAATCAGCCCCAGCATTTT

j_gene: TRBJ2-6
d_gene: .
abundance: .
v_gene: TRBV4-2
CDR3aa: CASSQQTTWGSGANVLTF
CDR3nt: TGTGCCAGCAGCCAACAAACTACATGGGGGTCTGGGGCCAACGTCCTGACTTTC

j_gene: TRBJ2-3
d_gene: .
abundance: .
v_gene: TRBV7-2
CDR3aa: CASSSDWDTQYF
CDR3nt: TGTGCCAGCAGCTCGGACTGGGACACGCAGTATTTT

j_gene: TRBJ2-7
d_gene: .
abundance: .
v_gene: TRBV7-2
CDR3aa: CASSFTLALSYEQYF
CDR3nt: TGTGCCAGCAGCTTCACCCTAGCCCTTTCTTACGAGCAGTACTTC

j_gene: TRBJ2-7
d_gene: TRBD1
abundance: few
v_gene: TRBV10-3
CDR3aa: CAITPGTGAYEQYF
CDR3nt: TGTGCCATCACCCCCGGGACAGGAGCCTACGAGCAGTACTTC

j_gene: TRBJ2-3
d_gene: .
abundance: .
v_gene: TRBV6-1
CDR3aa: CASSEIGRGNTQYF
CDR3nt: TGTGCCAGCAGTGAGATAGGCAGGGGAAATACGCAGTATTTT

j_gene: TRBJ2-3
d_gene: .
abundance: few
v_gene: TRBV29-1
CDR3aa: CSATDFTDTQYF
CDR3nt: TGCAGCGCGACCGACTTCACAGATACGCAGTATTTT

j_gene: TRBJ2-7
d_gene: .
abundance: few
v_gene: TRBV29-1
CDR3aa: CSVGGRLTYEQYF
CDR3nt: TGCAGCGTTGGGGGACGCCTTACCTACGAGCAGTACTTC

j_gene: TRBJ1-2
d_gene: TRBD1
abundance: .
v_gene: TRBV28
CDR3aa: CASGSSQGAMNYGYTF
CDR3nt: TGTGCCAGCGGAAGCTCACAGGGGGCCATGAACTATGGCTACACCTTC

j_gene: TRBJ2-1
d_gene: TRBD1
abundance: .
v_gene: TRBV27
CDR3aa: CASSRDRELNNEQFF
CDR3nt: TGTGCCAGCAGCCGGGACAGGGAACTCAACAATGAGCAGTTCTTC

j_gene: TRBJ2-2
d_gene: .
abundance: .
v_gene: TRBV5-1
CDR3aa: CASSTRTVSNTGELFF
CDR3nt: TGCGCCAGCAGCACGAGGACAGTATCGAACACCGGGGAGCTGTTTTTT

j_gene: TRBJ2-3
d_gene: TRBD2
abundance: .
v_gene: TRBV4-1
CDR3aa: CASSQDTREYQDTQYF
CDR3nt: TGCGCCAGCAGCCAAGATACGCGGGAGTATCAAGATACGCAGTATTTT